The clone carrying this T cell receptor beta chain showed up just a few times. Together with a sample-barcoded 5' primer, a J-beta primer mix was included in a second PCR lasting roughly 6 to 12 cycles. TCRdb reprocessed the 5' RACE reads with MiXCR, giving one entry per CDR3 protein. In the table there are 1.5 million to 2 million distinct CDR3 sequences, about 50% of which are singletons. This sample is part of a study of blood T cells in healthy people across ages. At least 7 million PBMCs were isolated per sample. The V and J ends lost 2 bases and 5 bases respectively, with 7 bases between them. Germline V gene sequence: CDR1 SGHAT, CDR2 FQNNGV. This CDR3 has 12 residues.

The receptor's source is a woman aged 35 to 49 in good health. The chain links TRBV11-2 to TRBJ2-7, with no clear D. Sequenced: blood. The CDR3 protein is CASSLYLHEQYF. The CDR3 DNA reads as TGTGCCAGCAGCTTATACCTCCACGAGCAGTACTTC.